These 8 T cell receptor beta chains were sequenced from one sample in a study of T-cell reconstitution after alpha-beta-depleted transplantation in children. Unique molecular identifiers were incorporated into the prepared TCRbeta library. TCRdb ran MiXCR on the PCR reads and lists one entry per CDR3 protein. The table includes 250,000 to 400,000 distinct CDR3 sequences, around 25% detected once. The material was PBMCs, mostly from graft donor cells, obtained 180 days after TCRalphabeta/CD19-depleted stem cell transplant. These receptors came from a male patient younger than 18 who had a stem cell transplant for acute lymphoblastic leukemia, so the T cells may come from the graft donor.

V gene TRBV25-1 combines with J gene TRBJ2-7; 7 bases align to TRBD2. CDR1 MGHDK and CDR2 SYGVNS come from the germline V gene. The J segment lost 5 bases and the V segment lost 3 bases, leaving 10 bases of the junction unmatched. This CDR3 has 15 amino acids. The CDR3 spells CASSDGGRLYHEQYF. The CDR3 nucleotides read TGTGCCAGCAGTGACGGGGGGAGATTGTATCACGAGCAGTACTTC.

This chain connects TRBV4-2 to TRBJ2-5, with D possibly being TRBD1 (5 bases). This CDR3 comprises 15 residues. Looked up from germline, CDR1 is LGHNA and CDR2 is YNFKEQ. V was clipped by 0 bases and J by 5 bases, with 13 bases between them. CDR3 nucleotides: TGTGCCAGCAGCCAAGAGTTCCAGGGCCGGGAGACCCAGTACTTC. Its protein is CASSQEFQGRETQYF.

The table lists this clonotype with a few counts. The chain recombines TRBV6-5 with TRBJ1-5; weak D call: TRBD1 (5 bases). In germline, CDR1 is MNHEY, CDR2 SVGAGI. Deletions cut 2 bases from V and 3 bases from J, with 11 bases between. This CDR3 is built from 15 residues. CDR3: CASSYGDGHNQPQHF. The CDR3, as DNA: TGTGCCAGCAGTTACGGAGACGGACACAATCAGCCCCAGCATTTT.

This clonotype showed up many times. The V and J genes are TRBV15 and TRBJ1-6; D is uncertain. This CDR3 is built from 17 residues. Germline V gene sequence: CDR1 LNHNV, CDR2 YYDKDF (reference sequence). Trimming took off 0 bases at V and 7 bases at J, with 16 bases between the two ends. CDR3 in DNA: TGTGCCACCAGCAGAGAGGGCAGCCGTAGCCCGAATTCACCCCTCCACTTT. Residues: CATSREGSRSPNSPLHF.

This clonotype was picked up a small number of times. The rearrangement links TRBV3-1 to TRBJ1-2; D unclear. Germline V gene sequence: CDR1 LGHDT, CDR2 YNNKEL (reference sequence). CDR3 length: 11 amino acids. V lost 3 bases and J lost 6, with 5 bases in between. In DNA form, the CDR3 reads TGTGCCAGCAGCCACGGCAATGGCTACACCTTC. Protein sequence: CASSHGNGYTF.

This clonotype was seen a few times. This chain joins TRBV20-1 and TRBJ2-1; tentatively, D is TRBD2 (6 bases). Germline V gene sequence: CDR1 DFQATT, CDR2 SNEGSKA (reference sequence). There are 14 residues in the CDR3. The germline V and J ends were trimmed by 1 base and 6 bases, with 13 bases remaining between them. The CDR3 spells CSARAWAGSNEQFF. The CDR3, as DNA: TGCAGTGCTAGAGCCTGGGCGGGGAGCAATGAGCAGTTCTTC.

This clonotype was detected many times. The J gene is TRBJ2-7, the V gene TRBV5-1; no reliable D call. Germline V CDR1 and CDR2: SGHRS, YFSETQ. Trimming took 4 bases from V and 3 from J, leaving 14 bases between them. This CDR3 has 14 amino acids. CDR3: CASSPGGTGYEQYF. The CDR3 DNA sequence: TGCGCCAGCAGCCCTGGTGGAACTGGCTACGAGCAGTACTTC.

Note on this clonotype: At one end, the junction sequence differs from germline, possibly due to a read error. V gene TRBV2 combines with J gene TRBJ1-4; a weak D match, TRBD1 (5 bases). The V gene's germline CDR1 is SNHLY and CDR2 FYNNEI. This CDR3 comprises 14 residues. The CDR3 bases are TGTGCCAGTAGTGAATGGGGGTCTAATGAAAAACTGTTTTTT. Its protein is CASSEWGSNEKLFF.